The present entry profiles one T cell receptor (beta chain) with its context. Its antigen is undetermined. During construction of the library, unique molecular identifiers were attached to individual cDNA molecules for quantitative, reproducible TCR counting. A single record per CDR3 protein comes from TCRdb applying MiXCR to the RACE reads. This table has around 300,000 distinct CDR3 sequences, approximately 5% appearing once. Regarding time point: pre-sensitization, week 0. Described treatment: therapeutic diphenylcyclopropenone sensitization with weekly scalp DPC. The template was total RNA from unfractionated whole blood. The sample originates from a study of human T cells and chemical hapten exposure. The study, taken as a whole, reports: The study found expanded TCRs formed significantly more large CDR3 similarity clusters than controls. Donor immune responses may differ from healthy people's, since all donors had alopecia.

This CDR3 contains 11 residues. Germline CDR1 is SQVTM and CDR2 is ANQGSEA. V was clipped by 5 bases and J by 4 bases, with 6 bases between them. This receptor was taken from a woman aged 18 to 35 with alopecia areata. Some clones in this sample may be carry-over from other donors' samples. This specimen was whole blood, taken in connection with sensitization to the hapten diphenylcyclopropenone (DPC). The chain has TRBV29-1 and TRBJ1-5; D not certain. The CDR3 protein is CSVCSNQPQHF. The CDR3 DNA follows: TGCAGCGTTTGTTCTAATCAGCCCCAGCATTTT.